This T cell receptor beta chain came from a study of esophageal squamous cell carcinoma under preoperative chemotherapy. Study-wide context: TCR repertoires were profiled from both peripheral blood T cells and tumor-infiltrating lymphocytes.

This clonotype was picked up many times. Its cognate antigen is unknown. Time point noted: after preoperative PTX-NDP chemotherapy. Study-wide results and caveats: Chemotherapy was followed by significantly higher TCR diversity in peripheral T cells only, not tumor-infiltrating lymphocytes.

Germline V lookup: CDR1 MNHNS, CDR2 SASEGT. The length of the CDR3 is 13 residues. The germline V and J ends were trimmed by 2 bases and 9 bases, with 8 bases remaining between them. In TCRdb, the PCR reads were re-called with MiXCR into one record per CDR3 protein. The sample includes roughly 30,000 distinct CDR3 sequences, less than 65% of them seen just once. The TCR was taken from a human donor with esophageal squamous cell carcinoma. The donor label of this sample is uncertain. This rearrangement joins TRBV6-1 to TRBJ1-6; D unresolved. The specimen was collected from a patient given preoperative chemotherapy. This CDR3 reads CASSELRGSPLHF. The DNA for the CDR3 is TGTGCCAGCAGTGAACTGCGGGGTTCACCCCTCCACTTT.